Below, 23 T cell receptor beta chains from the same sample are listed, as sequenced in a study of T cell repertoires in ileal Crohn's disease. Sequencing used immunoSEQ multiplex PCR; TCRdb keeps in-frame clones, though not all of them. Found here are more than 10,000 clones, around 80% of them singletons; the top ten hold 13% to 15%. Specified time point: neoterminal ileum biopsy at postoperative endoscopy, about 6 months after surgery. The sequenced sample was ileal tissue. Source of these receptors: an adult with Crohn's disease.

The chain couples TRBV6-1 to TRBJ2-1, with 8 bases fitting TRBD2. J gave up 0 bases and V 6 bases, and 4 bases lay outside the gene matches. The CDR3 consists of 15 residues. Germline V gene sequence: CDR1 MNHNS, CDR2 SASEGT. CDR3 residues: CASRRGGSSYNEQFF. Written as DNA, the CDR3 is TGTGCCAGCAGACGGGGGGGGAGCTCCTACAATGAGCAGTTCTTC.

Comment on this clone: Other DNA sequences in the same sample also yield this CDR3. This chain joins TRBV30 and TRBJ1-2, with D perhaps matching TRBD1 (6 bases). Trimming cost V 0 bases and J 2 bases, with 13 bases left between them. The germline gives CDR1 GTSNPN, CDR2 SVGIG (reference sequence). The CDR3 is 15 residues long. The DNA of the CDR3 is TGTGCCTGGAGTGTAGGGCCAGGGGTGAACTATGGCTACACCTTC. This encodes CAWSVGPGVNYGYTF.

In this sample, this clone turned up a few times. The chain combines TRBV6-5 with TRBJ1-1, with 7 bases fitting TRBD1. CDR1 and CDR2 from the germline V gene are MNHEY and SVGAGI. The length of the CDR3 is 16 residues. The ends lost 0 bases at V and 5 bases at J; junction bases unmatched: 9. For the CDR3, the DNA is TGTGCCAGCAGTTACTCTACCGGACAGGCTAGGACTGAAGCTTTCTTT. Its translation is CASSYSTGQARTEAFF.

This chain links TRBV5-6 with TRBJ1-2, with TRBD1 matching over 8 bases. V trimming: 1 base; J trimming: 6 bases; junction bases outside the gene matches: 5. The CDR3 is made up of 14 amino acids. CDR1 is SGHDT, CDR2 YYEEEE, per germline. As DNA, the CDR3 is TGTGCCAGCAGCTTGACAGGGGGAAGAAATGGCTACACCTTC. Translation gives CASSLTGGRNGYTF. Supplemented by reference TRBV5-6 and TRBJ1-2, the full variable domain reads DAGVTQSPTHLIKTRGQQVTLRCSPKSGHDTVSWYQQALGQGPQFIFQYYEEEERQRGNFPDRFSGHQFPNYSSELNVNALLLGDSALYLCASSLTGGRNGYTFGSGTRLTVV.

The V call is TRBV7-2, the J call TRBJ1-4, with D hard to call. The CDR3 contains 12 residues. Germline CDR1 is SGHTA and CDR2 is FQGNSA. Deletions cut 1 base from V and 5 bases from J, with 2 bases between. As DNA, the CDR3 is TGTGCCAGCAGCTTAGTAAATGAAAAACTGTTTTTT. Its protein product is CASSLVNEKLFF.

The V gene is TRBV4-1, the J gene TRBJ1-5; TRBD1 is a possible D gene (6 bases). CDR1 and CDR2 from the germline V gene are MGHRA and YSYEKL. The CDR3 consists of 15 residues. V lost 6 bases, J lost 3 bases, and 15 bases lay in between. The CDR3, as DNA: TGCGCCAGCAGTCGTGAAAGGACAGCCAATCAGCCCCAGCATTTT. Translated, it gives CASSRERTANQPQHF.

The rearrangement uses TRBV6-4 and TRBJ2-7, with 8 bases lining up with TRBD1. This CDR3 is 13 amino acids long. The ends lost 3 bases at V and 6 bases at J; junction bases unmatched: 4. The germline CDR1 and CDR2 sequences are MRHNA and SNTAGT. This CDR3 reads CASSEITGGEQYF. DNA for the CDR3: TGTGCCAGCAGTGAAATAACAGGGGGCGAGCAGTACTTC.

There are a few counts of this clone. The gene calls are TRBV2 and TRBJ2-5, with 15 bases aligning to TRBD2. In germline, CDR1 is SNHLY, CDR2 FYNNEI. Losses at the gene ends were 6 bases for V and 4 bases for J; bases not matched to a gene: 6. This CDR3 region has 16 residues. CDR3 sequence: CASRGLAGGRRETQYF. CDR3 nucleotides: TGTGCCAGCAGAGGACTAGCGGGGGGGCGGCGAGAGACCCAGTACTTC.

This clone was counted a few times. The chain joins TRBV5-6 to TRBJ2-7; D ambiguous. Germline CDR1 SGHDT, CDR2 YYEEEE. This CDR3 is built from 11 residues. V lost 5 bases and J lost 3, with 6 bases in between. In DNA form, the CDR3 reads TGTGCCAGCAGGCGTTACTACGAGCAGTACTTC. This codes for CASRRYYEQYF.

This clone appeared a single time. V and J are TRBV5-5 and TRBJ2-5; D call uncertain. The CDR3 sequence is 14 residues long. The germline V gene has CDR1 SGHKS and CDR2 YYEKEE (reference sequence). Trimming took 4 bases from V and 4 from J, leaving 14 bases between them. The CDR3 bases are TGTGCCAGCAGCCTCGAGTGGGCCGGAGAGACCCAGTACTTC. Translating it yields CASSLEWAGETQYF.

The chain has TRBV18 and TRBJ2-4, with TRBD1 identical over 7 bases. The trim removed 0 bases at V and 6 bases at J, leaving 2 bases unmatched. Germline V CDR1 and CDR2: KGHSH, LQKENI. CDR3 length equals 14 residues. CDR3 residues: CASSPPQGVNIQYF. CDR3 nucleotides: TGTGCCAGCTCACCACCCCAGGGGGTAAACATTCAGTACTTC.

This rearrangement joins TRBV7-9 to TRBJ1-1, with 7 positions matching TRBD1. V was clipped by 4 bases and J by 8 bases; unmatched bases: 4. The CDR3 sequence is 12 residues long. Germline CDR1 and CDR2: SEHNR and FQNEAQ (reference sequence). The CDR3 region has the DNA TGTGCCAGCAGCTCGCTGGGACAGGAAGCTTTCTTT. Amino acids: CASSSLGQEAFF. The whole variable domain, filled in from reference TRBV7-9 and TRBJ1-1, reads DTGVSQNPRHKITKRGQNVTFRCDPISEHNRLYWYRQTLGQGPEFLTYFQNEAQLEKSRLLSDRFSAERPKGSFSTLEIQRTEQGDSAMYLCASSSLGQEAFFGQGTRLTVV.

V is TRBV5-1 and J is TRBJ1-5; 9 bases are a match to TRBD1. The germline V gene encodes CDR1 SGHRS and CDR2 YFSETQ. CDR3 length: 15 residues. V gave up 4 bases and J gave up 4 bases; unmatched junction bases: 6. The CDR3 DNA follows: TGCGCCAGCAGCGGGGACGGACAGGGGAATCAGCCCCAGCATTTT. It is translated as CASSGDGQGNQPQHF.

The rearrangement joins TRBV6-6 to TRBJ2-7, with D tentatively TRBD1 (5 bases). The CDR3 sequence is 15 residues long. CDR1 is MNHNY and CDR2 is SVGAGI in the germline V gene (reference sequence). Between the trimmed V and J ends, which lost 5 bases and 0 bases, there was a span of 14 bases. CDR3 amino acids: CASSDWRDSSYEQYF. As DNA, the CDR3 is TGTGCCAGCAGTGACTGGCGCGACAGCTCCTACGAGCAGTACTTC.

The chain carries TRBV18 and TRBJ1-1; TRBD1 aligns across 8 bases. The germline gives CDR1 KGHSH, CDR2 LQKENI. The CDR3 extends over 16 amino acids. V lost 4 bases to trimming and J lost 0 bases; unmatched junction nucleotides: 7. In nucleotides, the CDR3 is TGTGCCAGCTCACTTTCCGGGACAGGACTGAACACTGAAGCTTTCTTT. It encodes CASSLSGTGLNTEAFF. The whole variable domain, filled in from reference TRBV18 and TRBJ1-1, reads NAGVMQNPRHLVRRRGQEARLRCSPMKGHSHVYWYRQLPEEGLKFMVYLQKENIIDESGMPKERFSAEFPKEGPSILRIQQVVRGDSAAYFCASSLSGTGLNTEAFFGQGTRLTVV.

The chain joins TRBV2 to TRBJ1-5, with D perhaps TRBD1 (5 bases). V was clipped by 1 base and J by 7 bases, with 11 bases between them. The germline V gene has CDR1 SNHLY and CDR2 FYNNEI. The CDR3 sequence is 14 residues long. The CDR3 bases are TGTGCCAGCAGTGAAGGCAGGGTCCCCCAGCCCCAGCATTTT. Translating gives CASSEGRVPQPQHF.

The chain links TRBV7-9 to TRBJ1-5, with 8 bases that match TRBD1. V trimming: 4 bases; J trimming: 0 bases; junction bases outside the gene matches: 8. The CDR3 is 17 amino acids. CDR1 SEHNR and CDR2 FQNEAQ come from the germline V gene (reference sequence). The CDR3 spells CASSSDRGRFSNQPQHF. As DNA, the CDR3 is TGTGCCAGCAGCTCCGACAGGGGTCGGTTTAGCAATCAGCCCCAGCATTTT.

This chain connects TRBV27 to TRBJ1-1, with a tentative D call TRBD1 (6 bases). Trimming cost V 4 bases and J 3 bases, with 15 bases left between them. Germline CDR1 reads MNHEY; CDR2 reads SMNVEV (reference sequence). This CDR3 is built from 15 residues. The CDR3 nucleotides are TGTGCCAGCAGTTCAAGGACAGCCACTTACACTGAAGCTTTCTTT. This encodes CASSSRTATYTEAFF.

The V and J genes are TRBV7-2 and TRBJ2-5; 8 bases line up with TRBD2. The CDR3 contains 18 residues. The V segment lost 5 bases and the J segment 10 bases; nucleotides outside the gene matches: 24. Germline CDR1 reads SGHTA; CDR2 reads FQGNSA. The CDR3 here is CASSRPSGGGNRQLDQYF. The CDR3 DNA is TGTGCCAGCAGCCGACCTTCCGGGGGGGGGAACCGTCAGCTGGACCAGTACTTC.

The V call is TRBV6-5, the J call TRBJ2-3; D may be TRBD1 (6 bases). The CDR3 runs to 13 residues. Per the germline V gene, CDR1 is MNHEY and CDR2 is SVGAGI. Trimming removed 5 bases from V and 2 bases from J, with 8 bases in between. CDR3 loop: CASSRQVTDTQYF. For the CDR3, the DNA is TGTGCCAGCAGTCGACAGGTCACAGATACGCAGTATTTT.

This chain joins TRBV9 and TRBJ2-1; D may be TRBD2 (7 bases). The CDR3 is 14 residues long. Germline CDR1 and CDR2: SGDLS and YYNGEE. V was clipped by 3 bases and J by 7 bases, with 14 bases between them. CDR3 coding DNA: TGTGCCAGCAGCGAAACCGGGGGGCGGAATGAGCAGTTCTTC. It is translated as CASSETGGRNEQFF.

The chain couples TRBV6-4 to TRBJ2-1, with TRBD2 matching 14 bases. Losses at the gene ends were 6 bases for V and 6 bases for J; bases not matched to a gene: 7. The CDR3 sequence is 16 residues long. Germline V CDR1 and CDR2: MRHNA, SNTAGT. This CDR3 is CASSVSTSGGANEQFF. The CDR3 DNA is TGTGCCAGCAGCGTTTCGACTAGCGGGGGGGCCAATGAGCAGTTCTTC.

V usage is TRBV7-9 and J usage is TRBJ2-5; D possibly corresponds to TRBD2 (6 bases). The CDR3 contains 13 residues. V lost 4 bases and J 2 bases, leaving 8 bases between the germline ends. The germline V gene has CDR1 SEHNR and CDR2 FQNEAQ (reference sequence). For the CDR3, the DNA is TGTGCCAGCAGCTACCGGGAGCAAGAGACCCAGTACTTC. Protein sequence: CASSYREQETQYF.